This note documents a single T cell receptor beta chain sequence. V shed 0 bases and J 9 bases; nucleotides not matched to a gene: 11. Germline CDR1 and CDR2: LGHNA and YNFKEQ. The CDR3 extends over 17 amino acids. The sample originates from a study of OX40 agonist ivuxolimab in advanced cancers. The protocol was immunoSEQ multiplex PCR, while the TCRdb copy is restricted to in-frame clones and leaves out a portion. The sample lists roughly 40,000 clones, less than 95% seen once, with 13% to 15% in the top ten. The rearrangement uses TRBV4-2 and TRBJ2-1, with 10 bases identical to TRBD2. The sample consisted of CD4+ or CD8+ T cells sorted from blood, taken in a trial of the OX40 agonist ivuxolimab. The sequence derives from an adult with an advanced solid tumor such as melanoma, head and neck, liver or kidney cancer. The CDR3 coding sequence is TGTGCCAGCAGCCAAGATTCTGGGACTAGCGTCTTGAGTGAGCAGTTCTTC. This encodes CASSQDSGTSVLSEQFF.